The clone carrying this T cell receptor (beta chain) was detected many times. Its target is unknown. This specimen belongs to a study of T-cell reconstitution after alpha-beta-depleted transplantation in children. Study results and limitations: The high TCRbeta diversity at day 60 in some patients came from surviving recipient T cells and thymic progenitors. The study reportedly traced alpha-beta T cells about two months after transplant to several hundred expanded graft clones.

The germline V and J ends were trimmed by 1 base and 8 bases, with 11 bases remaining between them. Looked up from germline, CDR1 is DFQATT and CDR2 is SNEGSKA (reference sequence). This CDR3 is built from 12 residues. For TCRbeta, the library was prepared with unique molecular identifiers. TCRdb fed the PCR reads into MiXCR, producing one record per CDR3 protein. The sample records roughly 250,000 distinct CDR3 sequences, just under 8.5% being singletons. The V and J genes are TRBV20-1 and TRBJ1-2, with D uncertain. The receptor comes from a male patient younger than 18 who had a stem cell transplant for acute lymphoblastic leukemia, so the T cells may come from the graft donor. This material consisted of PBMCs, mostly from graft donor cells, taken 180 days after TCRalphabeta/CD19-depleted stem cell transplant. The CDR3 reads CSARVTGGGYTF. CDR3 coding DNA: TGCAGTGCTAGAGTGACCGGAGGCGGCTACACCTTC.